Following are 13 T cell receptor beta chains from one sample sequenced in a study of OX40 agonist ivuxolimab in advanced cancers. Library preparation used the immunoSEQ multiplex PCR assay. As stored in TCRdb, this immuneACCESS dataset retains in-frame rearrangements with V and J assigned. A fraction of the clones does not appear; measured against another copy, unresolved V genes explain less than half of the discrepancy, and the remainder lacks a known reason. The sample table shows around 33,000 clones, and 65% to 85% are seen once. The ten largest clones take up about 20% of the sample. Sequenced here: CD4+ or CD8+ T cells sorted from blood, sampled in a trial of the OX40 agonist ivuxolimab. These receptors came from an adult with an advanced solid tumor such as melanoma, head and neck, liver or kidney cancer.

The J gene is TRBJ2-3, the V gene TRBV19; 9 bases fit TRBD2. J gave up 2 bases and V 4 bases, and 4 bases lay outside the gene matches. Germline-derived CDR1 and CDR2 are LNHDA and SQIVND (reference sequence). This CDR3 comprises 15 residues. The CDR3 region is CASSTPGLATDTQYF. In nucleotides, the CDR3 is TGTGCCAGTAGTACCCCGGGACTAGCCACAGATACGCAGTATTTT.

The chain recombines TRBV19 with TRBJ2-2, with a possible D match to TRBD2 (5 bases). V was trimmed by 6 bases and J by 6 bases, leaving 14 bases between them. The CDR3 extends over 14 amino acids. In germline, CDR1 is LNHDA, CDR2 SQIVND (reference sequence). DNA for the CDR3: TGTGCCAGTAGCCAACCCCAACTAGCCGGGGAGCTGTTTTTT. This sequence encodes CASSQPQLAGELFF.

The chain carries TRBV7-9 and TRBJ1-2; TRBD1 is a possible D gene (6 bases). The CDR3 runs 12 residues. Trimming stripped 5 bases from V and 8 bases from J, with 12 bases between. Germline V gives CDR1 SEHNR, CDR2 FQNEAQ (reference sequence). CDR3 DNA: TGTGCCAGCAGCCCTGGGCAGGGGGGCTACACCTTC. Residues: CASSPGQGGYTF.

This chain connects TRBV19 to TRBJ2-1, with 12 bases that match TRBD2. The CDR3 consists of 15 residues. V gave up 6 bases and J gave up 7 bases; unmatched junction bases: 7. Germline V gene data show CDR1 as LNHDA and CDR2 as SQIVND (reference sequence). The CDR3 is CASSLSGLAGNEQFF. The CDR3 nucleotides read TGTGCCAGTAGCCTATCAGGACTAGCGGGGAATGAGCAGTTCTTC.

CDR3 sequence: CSARDNEQFF. CDR3 coding DNA: TGCAGTGCTAGAGACAATGAGCAGTTCTTC. The chain recombines TRBV20-1 with TRBJ2-1; D is unresolved. The length of the CDR3 is 10 residues. Trimming left V 0 bases short and J 6 bases short, with 0 bases between. Germline CDR1 is DFQATT and CDR2 is SNEGSKA (reference sequence).

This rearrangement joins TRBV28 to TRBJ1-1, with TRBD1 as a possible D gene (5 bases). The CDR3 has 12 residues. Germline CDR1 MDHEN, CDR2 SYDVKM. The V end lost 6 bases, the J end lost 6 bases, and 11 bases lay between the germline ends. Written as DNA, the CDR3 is TGTGCCAGCAGGCTTGACAGCGCTGAAGCTTTCTTT. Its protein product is CASRLDSAEAFF.

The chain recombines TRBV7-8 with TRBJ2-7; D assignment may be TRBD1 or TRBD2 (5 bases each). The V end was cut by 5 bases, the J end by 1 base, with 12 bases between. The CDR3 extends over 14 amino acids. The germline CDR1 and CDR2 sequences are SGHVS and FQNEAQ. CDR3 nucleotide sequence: TGTGCCAGCAGCGTCCGGGACGTTTCCTACGAGCAGTACTTC. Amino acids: CASSVRDVSYEQYF.

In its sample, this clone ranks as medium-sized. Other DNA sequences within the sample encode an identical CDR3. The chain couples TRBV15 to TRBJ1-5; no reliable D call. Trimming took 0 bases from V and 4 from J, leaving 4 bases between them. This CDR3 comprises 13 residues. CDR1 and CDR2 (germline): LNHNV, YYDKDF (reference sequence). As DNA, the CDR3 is TGTGCCACCAGCAGAGATAGGAATCAGCCCCAGCATTTT. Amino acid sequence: CATSRDRNQPQHF. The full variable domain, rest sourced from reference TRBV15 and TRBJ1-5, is DAMVIQNPRYQVTQFGKPVTLSCSQTLNHNVMYWYQQKSSQAPKLLFHYYDKDFNNEADTPDNFQSRRPNTSFCFLDIRSPGLGDTAMYLCATSRDRNQPQHFGDGTRLSIL.

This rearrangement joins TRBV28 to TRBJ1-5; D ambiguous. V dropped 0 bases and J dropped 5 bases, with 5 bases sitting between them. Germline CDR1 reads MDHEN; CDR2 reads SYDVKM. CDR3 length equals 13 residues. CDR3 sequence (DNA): TGTGCCAGCAGTTTATGGCGGGATCAGCCCCAGCATTTT. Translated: CASSLWRDQPQHF.

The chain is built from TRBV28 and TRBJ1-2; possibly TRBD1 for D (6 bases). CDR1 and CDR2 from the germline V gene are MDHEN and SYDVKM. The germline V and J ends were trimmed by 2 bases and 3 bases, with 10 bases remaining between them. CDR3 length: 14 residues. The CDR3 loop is CASSLNQGHYGYTF. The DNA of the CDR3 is TGTGCCAGCAGTTTAAACCAGGGGCACTATGGCTACACCTTC.

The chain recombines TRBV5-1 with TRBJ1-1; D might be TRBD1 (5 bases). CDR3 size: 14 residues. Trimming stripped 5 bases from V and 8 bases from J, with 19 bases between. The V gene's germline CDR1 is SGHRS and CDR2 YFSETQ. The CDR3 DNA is TGCGCCAGCAGTCAGGGAGGGCCCTACAACGAAGCTTTCTTT. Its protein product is CASSQGGPYNEAFF.

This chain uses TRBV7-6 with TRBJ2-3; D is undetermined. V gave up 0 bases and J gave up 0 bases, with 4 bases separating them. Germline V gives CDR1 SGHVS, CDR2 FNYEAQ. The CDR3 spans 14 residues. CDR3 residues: CASSLAASTDTQYF. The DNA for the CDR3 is TGTGCCAGCAGCTTAGCGGCTAGCACAGATACGCAGTATTTT.

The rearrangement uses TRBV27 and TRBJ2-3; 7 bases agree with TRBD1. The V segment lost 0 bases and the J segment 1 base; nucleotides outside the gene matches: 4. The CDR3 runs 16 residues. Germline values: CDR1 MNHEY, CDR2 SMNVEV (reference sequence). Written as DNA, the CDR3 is TGTGCCAGCAGTTTATCTTCAGGGGGAGGCACAGATACGCAGTATTTT. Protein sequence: CASSLSSGGGTDTQYF.